Reported below is one TCR beta chain. The target antigen is unknown. The germline V gene has CDR1 MNHEY and CDR2 SMNVEV (reference sequence). Trimming removed 3 bases from V and 10 bases from J, with 13 bases in between. The CDR3 loop spans 14 amino acids. TCRdb re-analysed the 5' RACE reads in MiXCR, keeping a single row per CDR3 protein. The sample lists 250,000 or so distinct CDR3 sequences, approximately 18% seen once, with about 21% in the top ten. The data are from a study of T-cell memory formation after mild COVID-19. Study-level findings and limits: Day 15 to 85 contracting clones showed balanced CD4/CD8; later expanders leaned CD4+.

The rearrangement joins TRBV27 to TRBJ1-6, with D uncertain. Sequenced input: PBMCs or a T cell subset sorted from them (not recorded which). The TCR originated in a man between 18 and 35 years old who had mild COVID-19 (a few samples of this study predate the infection). Cell type and time point are not known. This CDR3 is CASSFRPKASPLHF. The CDR3 nucleotides read TGTGCCAGCAGTTTTAGGCCGAAGGCGTCACCCCTCCACTTT.